This TCR beta chain was found in a study of T cell changes during pregnancy in multiple sclerosis. The CDR3 runs 13 residues. Trimming cost V 8 bases and J 3 bases; bases outside gene matches: 3. Germline loops: CDR1 SNHLY, CDR2 FYNNEI. Profiled with immunoSEQ multiplex PCR; TCRdb holds only in-frame clones, not every one. The table includes about 77,000 clones, about 93% detected once. The sequencing here drew on peripheral blood, taken after pregnancy. The sequence was collected from a female donor in good health, enrolled as a control in a pregnancy study. V is TRBV2 and J is TRBJ1-4, with 7 bases fitting TRBD1. The CDR3 bases are TGTGCCAGCCGACAGGGCCCTAATGAAAAACTGTTTTTT. This sequence encodes CASRQGPNEKLFF.